One and the same sample provided the 15 T cell receptor beta chains below, sequenced in a study of control samples from healthy donors and cancer patients. TCRdb's copy holds only in-frame clones and misses some; the assay was immunoSEQ multiplex PCR. The top ten hold roughly a sixth of the sample, which has approximately 87,000 clones, 91% seen once. The source material was blood. The receptors here all came from a man in his fifties in good health.

CDR3: CASSVQGQGERYYNSPLHF. The CDR3 nucleotides are TGCGCCAGCAGCGTTCAGGGACAGGGCGAGCGCTATTATAATTCACCCCTCCACTTT. The chain employs TRBV5-1 and TRBJ1-6, with TRBD1 matching over 9 bases. The CDR3 totals 19 residues. From germline, CDR1 is SGHRS and CDR2 YFSETQ. The ends lost 4 bases at V and 4 bases at J; junction bases unmatched: 15.

The chain links TRBV14 to TRBJ1-2; no clear D. V was trimmed by 2 bases and J by 4 bases, leaving 11 bases between them. The CDR3 spans 14 residues. The V gene's germline CDR1 is SGHDN and CDR2 FVKESK. The CDR3 coding sequence is TGTGCCAGCAGCCAAAGAGGACGGAGCTATGGCTACACCTTC. Translated, it gives CASSQRGRSYGYTF.

The V call is TRBV30, the J call TRBJ2-7; D gene ambiguous. The CDR3 is 12 amino acids. The germline CDR1 and CDR2 sequences are GTSNPN and SVGIG (reference sequence). V was clipped by 3 bases and J by 4 bases, with 10 bases between them. The CDR3 sequence: CAWSPPNYEQYF. The CDR3 nucleotides read TGTGCCTGGAGCCCCCCTAATTACGAGCAGTACTTC.

The gene calls are TRBV2 and TRBJ1-4, with D unresolved. This CDR3 spans 13 amino acids. Trimming cost V 10 bases and J 5 bases, with 14 bases left between them. In germline, CDR1 is SNHLY, CDR2 FYNNEI. The DNA for the CDR3 is TGTGCCACGAAGGACCCACCAAATGAAAAACTGTTTTTT. Protein: CATKDPPNEKLFF.

This sequence joins TRBV5-1 and TRBJ2-5, with 7 bases matching TRBD2. V was clipped by 5 bases and J by 2 bases; unmatched bases: 12. Germline CDR1 and CDR2: SGHRS and YFSETQ. This CDR3 is built from 16 residues. In DNA, the CDR3 is TGCGCCAGCAGATTGATCGGGGGGTCGATGCAAGAGACCCAGTACTTC. Its translation: CASRLIGGSMQETQYF.

The CDR3 coding sequence is TGTGCCAGCGGGTCCCTAACCCACGAGCAGTACTTC. It encodes CASGSLTHEQYF. The chain couples TRBV12-3 or TRBV12-4 to TRBJ2-7; D gene unclear. This CDR3 has 12 amino acids. Trimming left V 8 bases short and J 5 bases short, with 13 bases between.

This clone was recorded only once. The chain links TRBV6-5 to TRBJ2-2, with D perhaps assigned TRBD1 or TRBD2 (5 bases each). Germline CDR1 and CDR2: MNHEY and SVGAGI. The CDR3 is made up of 15 amino acids. Trimming shortened V by 5 bases and J by 0 bases, and 10 bases separated the two germline ends. CDR3 residues: CASSRGAANTGELFF. The CDR3 DNA reads as TGTGCCAGCAGTCGAGGGGCAGCGAACACCGGGGAGCTGTTTTTT.

The chain uses TRBV7-9 and TRBJ2-2; TRBD1 might be the D (5 bases). The ends were cut back, 7 bases at V and 0 bases at J, with 15 bases in the middle. Germline V CDR1 and CDR2: SEHNR, FQNEAQ (reference sequence). The CDR3 loop spans 16 amino acids. As DNA, the CDR3 is TGTGCCAGCAACGAGCGACAGTCCTCGAACACCGGGGAGCTGTTTTTT. This gives the protein CASNERQSSNTGELFF.

The chain combines TRBV5-6 with TRBJ2-2; 8 bases line up with TRBD1. The CDR3 covers 14 residues. Trimming removed 6 bases from V and 3 bases from J; junction bases left unmatched: 4. The germline CDR1 and CDR2 sequences are SGHDT and YYEEEE. CDR3 protein: CASTPGGHTGELFF. DNA of the CDR3: TGTGCCAGCACTCCAGGGGGCCACACCGGGGAGCTGTTTTTT.

The chain has TRBV19 and TRBJ1-5, with 7 bases matching TRBD1. The CDR3 runs to 15 residues. Trimming at V came to 6 bases and at J to 4 bases, leaving 9 bases not matched to a gene. Looked up from germline, CDR1 is LNHDA and CDR2 is SQIVND (reference sequence). CDR3 loop: CASSLQGWANQPQHF. The CDR3 coding sequence is TGTGCCAGTAGCTTACAGGGGTGGGCAAATCAGCCCCAGCATTTT.

This clone appeared a few times. The CDR3: CSVEGQLSNTEAFF. The CDR3 nucleotides read TGCAGCGTTGAAGGGCAGTTATCGAACACTGAAGCTTTCTTT. The rearrangement links TRBV29-1 to TRBJ1-1, with D unclear. Trimming pared 1 base from V and 1 base from J, leaving 10 bases between. The CDR3 covers 14 residues. Germline V gene sequence: CDR1 SQVTM, CDR2 ANQGSEA.

The rearrangement uses TRBV7-6 and TRBJ2-5, with D possibly matching TRBD1 (5 bases). The length of the CDR3 is 15 residues. Germline loops: CDR1 SGHVS, CDR2 FNYEAQ. V lost 5 bases and J lost 3, with 16 bases in between. CDR3 DNA sequence: TGTGCCAGCAGCCCCGGCCAGGGTGGTGAAGAGACCCAGTACTTC. Residues: CASSPGQGGEETQYF.

The CDR3 loop is CAISEDIQGGYTF. The CDR3 bases are TGTGCCATCAGTGAGGACATCCAGGGTGGCTACACCTTC. This rearrangement joins TRBV10-3 to TRBJ1-2, with a possible D match to TRBD1 (5 bases). This CDR3 contains 13 residues. Germline-derived CDR1 and CDR2 are ENHRY and SYGVKD. V was clipped by 2 bases and J by 7 bases, with 11 bases between them.

The DNA for the CDR3 is TGTGCCAGCTCACCAAAGCAGCGCCCGAACACCGGGGAGCTGTTTTTT. Translation gives CASSPKQRPNTGELFF. The gene calls are TRBV18 and TRBJ2-2; D remains unclear. The CDR3 spans 16 residues. Trimming shortened V by 2 bases and J by 0 bases, and 10 bases separated the two germline ends. Looked up from germline, CDR1 is KGHSH and CDR2 is LQKENI.

This clone was detected only a few times. The chain recombines TRBV5-1 with TRBJ2-5; TRBD2 agrees at 10 bases. The CDR3 runs 16 residues. Germline trimming cut 4 bases from V and 1 base from J; bases unmatched to any gene: 7. Germline CDR1 SGHRS, CDR2 YFSETQ. CDR3 sequence reads: CASSIGLAEIQETQYF. The CDR3 nucleotides are TGCGCCAGCAGCATCGGACTAGCGGAAATCCAAGAGACCCAGTACTTC.